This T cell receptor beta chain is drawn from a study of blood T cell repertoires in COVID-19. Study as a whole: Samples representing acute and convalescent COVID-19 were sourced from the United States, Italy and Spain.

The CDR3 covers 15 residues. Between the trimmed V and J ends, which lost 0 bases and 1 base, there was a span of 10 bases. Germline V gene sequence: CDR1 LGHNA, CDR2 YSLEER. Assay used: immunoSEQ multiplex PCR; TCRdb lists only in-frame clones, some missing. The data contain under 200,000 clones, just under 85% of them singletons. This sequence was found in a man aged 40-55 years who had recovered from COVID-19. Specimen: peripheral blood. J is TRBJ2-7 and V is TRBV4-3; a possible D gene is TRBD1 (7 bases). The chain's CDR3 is CASSQETGTSYEQYF. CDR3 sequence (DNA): TGCGCCAGCAGCCAAGAGACAGGGACTTCCTACGAGCAGTACTTC.